Given below is one TCR beta chain in context. The data belong to a study of control samples from healthy donors and cancer patients. Produced via immunoSEQ multiplex PCR; TCRdb's table is partial and in-frame only. The sample includes about 160,000 clones, roughly 95% of them seen just once. In germline, CDR1 is KGHSH, CDR2 LQKENI. This CDR3 spans 14 amino acids. V was pared by 3 bases and J by 1 base, with 8 bases between. Input material: blood. V is TRBV18 and J is TRBJ2-3, with a possible D match to TRBD1 (6 bases). The source is a woman in her thirties in good health. The CDR3 DNA reads as TGTGCCAGCTCACCTTCAGGGGGCACAGATACGCAGTATTTT. It codes for CASSPSGGTDTQYF.